These 14 T cell receptor beta chains were sequenced from one sample in a study of post-analysis software for immune sequencing data. Unique-molecular-identifier-tagged TCR beta cDNA libraries were used. TCRdb redid the calling of the PCR reads with MiXCR, one entry per CDR3 protein. This sample has under 650,000 distinct CDR3 sequences; 44% occur once, and the top ten carry 1.7%. These receptors have no known antigen. Study conclusions and caveats: Five TRBV segments, including TRBV5-6, TRBV5-1 and TRBV20-1, were more frequent in patients than controls.

Sequenced input: blood. All receptors derive from a girl between 5 and 17 years old with multiple sclerosis.

J is TRBJ2-1 and V is TRBV7-2; TRBD2 aligns across 7 bases. Trimming cost V 1 base and J 6 bases; bases outside gene matches: 6. The germline V gene encodes CDR1 SGHTA and CDR2 FQGNSA. There are 15 residues in the CDR3. The CDR3: CASSLVASGSNEQFF. DNA for the CDR3: TGTGCCAGCAGCTTAGTGGCTAGCGGTAGCAATGAGCAGTTCTTC.

This clonotype occurred a few times. V is TRBV3-1 and J is TRBJ2-5; D is unclear. Trimming took 2 bases from V and 5 from J, leaving 15 bases between them. Germline values: CDR1 LGHDT, CDR2 YNNKEL (reference sequence). CDR3 length: 15 residues. CDR3 coding DNA: TGTGCCAGCAGCCAATCACAGTCATTAAGTGAGACCCAGTACTTC. This codes for CASSQSQSLSETQYF.

This clonotype came up once. The V call is TRBV28, the J call TRBJ2-7; D is unresolved. The V and J ends lost 8 bases and 6 bases respectively, with 14 bases between them. Germline values: CDR1 MDHEN, CDR2 SYDVKM. The CDR3 sequence is 12 residues long. The CDR3 sequence: CASRLELGEQYF. The CDR3 nucleotides read TGTGCCAGCCGGCTGGAGCTAGGCGAGCAGTACTTC.

Only a few counts were recorded for this clonotype. The chain couples TRBV6-5 to TRBJ1-5, with a weak D call TRBD1 (5 bases). The CDR3 loop spans 15 amino acids. Germline V gene sequence: CDR1 MNHEY, CDR2 SVGAGI. Deletions cut 4 bases from V and 0 bases from J, with 10 bases between. In nucleotides, the CDR3 is TGTGCCAGCAGTTTGCGGACAAATAGCAATCAGCCCCAGCATTTT. Translated: CASSLRTNSNQPQHF.

The chain has TRBV6-2 or TRBV6-3 and TRBJ2-1, with D perhaps TRBD1 or TRBD2 (8 bases each). The germline V gene encodes CDR1 MNHEY and CDR2 SVGEGT. The CDR3 consists of 15 residues. V was trimmed by 6 bases and J by 4 bases, leaving 16 bases between them. CDR3 loop: CASSRGGTGYNEQFF. The CDR3 bases are TGTGCCAGCAGCCGCGGGGGGACAGGATACAATGAGCAGTTCTTC.

The chain is built from TRBV20-1 and TRBJ2-5; possibly TRBD2 for D (5 bases). This CDR3 is built from 12 residues. V was clipped by 3 bases and J by 4 bases, with 9 bases between them. The germline gives CDR1 DFQATT, CDR2 SNEGSKA (reference sequence). For the CDR3, the DNA is TGCAGTGCTAGGGAAGGAGGAGAGACCCAGTACTTC. Residues: CSAREGGETQYF.

The rearrangement joins TRBV12-3 or TRBV12-4 to TRBJ2-1; D could derive from TRBD1 or TRBD2 (6 bases each). The CDR3 sequence is 19 residues long. V lost 6 bases, J lost 9 bases, and 33 bases lay in between. This chain's CDR3 is CASSTLRGTRGTPAAEQFF. The CDR3 nucleotides are TGTGCCAGCAGCACTTTGAGGGGGACCCGAGGGACTCCAGCCGCTGAGCAGTTCTTC.

This clonotype showed up just a few times. The chain is built from TRBV7-2 and TRBJ2-1; possibly TRBD2 for D (6 bases). The CDR3 extends over 12 amino acids. Trimming cost V 5 bases and J 9 bases, with 11 bases left between them. CDR1 is SGHTA and CDR2 is FQGNSA in the germline V gene. CDR3 coding DNA: TGTGCCAGCAGCGCCGGGGGAACTGAGCAGTTCTTC. Translating it yields CASSAGGTEQFF.

This chain uses TRBV20-1 with TRBJ2-7; 7 bases match TRBD1. The germline CDR1 and CDR2 sequences are DFQATT and SNEGSKA (reference sequence). This CDR3 region has 14 residues. Trimming at V came to 6 bases and at J to 4 bases, leaving 12 bases not matched to a gene. The CDR3 DNA reads as TGCAGTGCCACACAGGGGCCCTCTGGGTACGAGCAGTACTTC. Its translation: CSATQGPSGYEQYF.

J is TRBJ1-2 and V is TRBV30; D is ambiguous. The CDR3 has 13 residues. V shed 4 bases and J shed 4 bases, with 13 bases lying between them. Germline values: CDR1 GTSNPN, CDR2 SVGIG (reference sequence). Here the CDR3 reads CAWTGGPGYGYTF. CDR3 nucleotides: TGTGCCTGGACCGGCGGACCGGGCTATGGCTACACCTTC.

The rearrangement joins TRBV7-2 to TRBJ2-7; the match to TRBD1 covers 7 bases. The ends lost 5 bases at V and 6 bases at J; junction bases unmatched: 10. The germline gives CDR1 SGHTA, CDR2 FQGNSA. There are 14 residues in the CDR3. In DNA form, the CDR3 reads TGTGCCAGCAGCGGGGACAGTCTTTGTATCGAGCAGTACTTC. This translates into CASSGDSLCIEQYF.

This clonotype has more than one count but fewer than ten. The chain carries TRBV20-1 and TRBJ1-1; TRBD1 might be the D (5 bases). Germline V gives CDR1 DFQATT, CDR2 SNEGSKA (reference sequence). The CDR3 is made up of 16 amino acids. V lost 6 bases and J 0 bases, leaving 20 bases between the germline ends. In nucleotides, the CDR3 is TGCAGTGCCCTGAGAGGTGCAGGGACCCTGAACACTGAAGCTTTCTTT. As protein: CSALRGAGTLNTEAFF.

This clonotype has more than one count but fewer than ten. The chain links TRBV27 to TRBJ1-6; tentative D call: TRBD1 (6 bases). Germline V gives CDR1 MNHEY, CDR2 SMNVEV (reference sequence). With 8 bases removed from V and 2 bases from J, the gap between germline ends came to 19 bases. There are 17 residues in the CDR3. The DNA of the CDR3 is TGTGCCAGCCGCGATGACCCGACAGGCCCCTATAATTCACCCCTCCACTTT. Translating gives CASRDDPTGPYNSPLHF.

The chain has TRBV20-1 and TRBJ2-5, with 7 nucleotides matching TRBD2. The length of the CDR3 is 12 residues. Trimming cost V 6 bases and J 3 bases; bases outside gene matches: 4. Germline-derived CDR1 and CDR2 are DFQATT and SNEGSKA (reference sequence). For the CDR3, the DNA is TGCAGTGCCCGGGGGAGGGAAGAGACCCAGTACTTC. Its protein product is CSARGREETQYF.